This T cell receptor beta chain is from a study of T-cell reconstitution after alpha-beta-depleted transplantation in children. This clonotype occurred a few times. Preparation of the TCRbeta library was carried out with unique molecular identifiers. MiXCR, applied by TCRdb to the PCR reads, yields one record per CDR3 protein. Of 450,000 to 700,000 distinct CDR3 sequences in the sample, 25% to 30% were seen once. The CDR3 length is 14 residues. V lost 2 bases and J 4 bases, leaving 11 bases between the germline ends. The sequencing here drew on PBMCs, taken before TCRalphabeta/CD19-depleted stem cell transplant. The chain carries TRBV12-3 or TRBV12-4 and TRBJ1-1; D may be TRBD1 (6 bases). This sequence originates from a boy younger than two with Wiskott-Aldrich syndrome, due to receive a stem cell transplant. The CDR3 DNA is TGTGCCAGCAGTTTAAGTGGCAGGGGCACTGAAGCTTTCTTT. This translates into CASSLSGRGTEAFF.